This TCR beta chain stems from a study of vaccination effects on CD4 cells after COVID-19 (dated by TCRdb to 2021 to 2024). General notes on the study: After vaccination, three convalescent patients were sampled at an early time point (day +14) and at a late time point (day +241, +227 and +161, respectively). Post-vaccine samples across the study were collected a median of 72 days after the second dose, with a range of 14 to 241. The study compared SARS-CoV-2 spike-specific CD4+ TCR repertoires before and after mRNA vaccination in COVID-19 convalescent patients and infection-naive vaccine recipients. The full study included some eleven COVID-19 convalescent patients and a few SARS-CoV-2-naive healthy vaccine recipients. In the study, cultures from other donors were sequenced using the Oncomine TCR Beta short-read assay on an Illumina iSeq 100.

Inclusive of the bounding cysteine and phenylalanine, the CDR3 is 14 residues long. Left in the record is the CDR3 DNA by itself, 42 bases read in frame from the first base. At the junction V is shortened by 5 bases and J by 4 bases; bases outside the gene matches: 7. From a lookup of the germline V gene, CDR1 and CDR2 are MNHEY and SVGEGT. What the study reported, not specific to this receptor: The study was limited by a small number of convalescent patients and lacked early post-infection timepoints. Among convalescent patients, the spike-reactive repertoire after vaccination was made up mainly of new vaccine-induced clones that were largely distinct from the clones induced by infection. At late post-vaccination timepoints, both infection-induced and vaccine-induced clones showed marked clonal contraction, consistent with waning T cell responses.

The protocol used for the library was the immunoSEQ multiplex PCR assay. DNA from the cultured, isolated CD4+ T cells was subjected to TCR beta CDR3 sequencing. The paper's data handling went like this. Non-productive TCR sequences were removed and reads were trimmed to the CDR3 region, keeping CDR3s of at least 7 amino acids. Antigen-specific clonotypes were identified using the MANAFEST web app by comparison of expansion in peptide wells against reference cultures. For clones to be considered positive, expansion at FDR<0.05 versus reference and all other wells, an odds ratio above 5, and a frequency above 0.1% in two replicate wells were required. Clonotypes significantly expanded in SARS-CoV-2 spike wells and in at least one common cold coronavirus spike condition were defined as cross-reactive. Using the stringdist R package, CDR3 similarity was measured by Levenshtein distance, and unrooted trees were constructed with ape in R 3.6.1. In TCRdb, the immuneACCESS table is reduced to in-frame sequences with V and J assigned. These tables do not hold every clone; where another copy was compared, an unresolved V gene accounts for under half, and the others remain unexplained. The DNA was the basis for D and trimming; V, J and clone size are from that table. Counted in this sample were some 17,000 clones; over 60% of them appeared once. The top ten clonotypes cover about a fifth of the sample.

To identify antigen-specific CD4+ T cell clonotypes by their expansion, the ViraFEST assay first stimulated PBMC with viral peptide pools and then applied TCR sequencing. After around ten days of culture, CD4+ T cells were isolated with the EasySep CD4+ T cell isolation kit. PCR-confirmed SARS-CoV-2 infection had occurred in convalescent patients between March and December 2020, before the Alpha, Beta and Delta variants emerged in the United States. Two doses of either the BNT162b2 or the mRNA-1273 mRNA SARS-CoV-2 vaccine were administered to participants. Each well held fewer than 2.5 million PBMC cultured in IMDM containing about 5.5% human AB serum, roughly 9.6 IU/ml IL-2 and gentamicin, along with about 10 ug/ml peptides. On days 3 and 7, half of the culture medium was replaced with fresh IL-2-containing medium. Unless otherwise noted, each peptide stimulation condition was cultured in triplicate wells. PBMC were separated from whole blood using Ficoll-Paque Plus gradient centrifugation and were then either cryopreserved at -140C or used fresh. The spike proteins of SARS-CoV-2 and of the common cold coronaviruses HCoV-NL63, HCoV-OC43 and HCoV-229E were spanned by overlapping peptide pools. Genomic DNA was extracted from cultured CD4+ T cells with the QIAamp micro DNA kit.

As concerns this clone: The target of this receptor is not known. No qualities accompany the bases; no much larger clone lies one base away.

The sequences come from CD4+ T cells from PBMCs cultured with SARS-CoV-2 spike peptides, collected after COVID-19 vaccination. Sample cell subset or site, as interpreted from the label and publication: SARS-CoV-2 spike overlapping peptide pool stimulation. The origin of this receptor is a human donor who had a prior SARS-CoV-2 infection. The sequence links TRBV6-2 or TRBV6-3 to TRBJ1-1, and 7 junction bases match TRBD1. The nucleotides read TGTGCCAGCAGTCACCGACAGGGCGGCACTGAAGCTTTCTTT. This encodes CASSHRQGGTEAFF.